One T cell receptor beta chain is described in this entry. The sample comes from a study of shared T cell receptors in the human thymus. The assay was immunoSEQ multiplex PCR, and TCRdb's table has in-frame clones only and misses some. The table records 720,000 or so clones, 80% to 90% of them present only once. The CDR3 extends over 16 amino acids. CDR1 SNHLY and CDR2 FYNNEI come from the germline V gene. V lost 4 bases, J lost 4 bases, and 16 bases lay in between. A further study also used this sample, focusing on human thymus T cells. This second study says: Infants served as donors; they were healthy and Finnish and were having corrective surgery for congenital heart defects. Corrective heart surgery yielded the resections from which the thymus tissue came. Apparent skewing of V and J gene usage characterized both thymic and blood repertoires.

The J gene is TRBJ2-2, the V gene TRBV2; possibly TRBD2 for D (7 bases). Material: thymocytes. The sequence was obtained from a girl less than two years old with a congenital heart defect. DNA of the CDR3: TGTGCCAGCAGTGTTGGGGCAGGGGAGGGCACCGGGGAGCTGTTTTTT. Translated: CASSVGAGEGTGELFF.